The next 7 T cell receptor beta chains were all read from a single sample in a study of technical replicates of blood from a handful of donors. Libraries were prepared by immunoSEQ multiplex PCR; TCRdb keeps only in-frame clonotypes and omits some of them. The sample lists 80,000 or so clones, around 94% seen once, with about 0.39% in the top ten. The sample taken for sequencing was T cells isolated from PBMCs. The source of these receptors is a human donor in good health.

The chain combines TRBV9 with TRBJ1-2; no firm D call. Per germline, CDR1 SGDLS and CDR2 YYNGEE. Trimming left V 0 bases short and J 2 bases short, with 5 bases between. The CDR3 is made up of 13 amino acids. The CDR3 region has the DNA TGTGCCAGCAGCGTAGATCAAAACTATGGCTACACCTTC. Translated, it gives CASSVDQNYGYTF.

This chain connects TRBV4-3 to TRBJ2-7; D possibly corresponds to TRBD2 (6 bases). V was cut by 1 base and J by 3 bases, with 10 bases left in between. The CDR3 loop spans 14 amino acids. CDR1 and CDR2 (germline): LGHNA, YSLEER. The DNA for the CDR3 is TGCGCCAGCAGCCAAGCGGGAGAAGGCTACGAGCAGTACTTC. This translates into CASSQAGEGYEQYF.

The rearrangement uses TRBV10-3 and TRBJ2-6, with D possibly TRBD1 on 6 matching bases. This CDR3 has 19 amino acids. Trimming removed 0 bases at V and 0 bases at J, with 15 bases between. In germline, CDR1 is ENHRY, CDR2 SYGVKD. CDR3 nucleotide sequence: TGTGCCATCAGTGAGTCGATGGACAGACCTAGCTCTGGGGCCAACGTCCTGACTTTC. It encodes CAISESMDRPSSGANVLTF.

CDR3 coding DNA: TGTGCCAGTAGCCTCAGGACTCCCAACTATGGCTACACCTTC. Protein sequence: CASSLRTPNYGYTF. The J gene is TRBJ1-2, the V gene TRBV19; the D is unclear. V lost 6 bases and J lost 2, with 13 bases in between. The CDR3 covers 14 residues. The germline V gene encodes CDR1 LNHDA and CDR2 SQIVND (reference sequence).

V and J are TRBV4-1 and TRBJ1-3, with D perhaps matching TRBD1 (6 bases). Deletions cut 2 bases from V and 0 bases from J, with 8 bases between. The CDR3 totals 15 residues. Germline V gene data show CDR1 as MGHRA and CDR2 as YSYEKL. CDR3 protein: CASSQLTGSGNTIYF. The CDR3 coding sequence is TGCGCCAGCAGCCAATTGACAGGCTCTGGAAACACCATATATTTT.

CDR3 nucleotide sequence: TGCGCCAGCAGCCCGGGACTAGCGGGGATCCTCTCCTACGAGCAGTACTTC. It codes for CASSPGLAGILSYEQYF. The gene calls are TRBV4-1 and TRBJ2-5; TRBD2 agrees at 13 bases. The end of the DNA fits TRBJ2-7 better, so the J call may be wrong. This CDR3 spans 17 amino acids. From germline, CDR1 is MGHRA and CDR2 YSYEKL.

In its sample, this clone was seen once. The rearrangement uses TRBV7-9 and TRBJ2-7; TRBD2 is a possible D gene (5 bases). The CDR3 is 14 residues long. CDR1 is SEHNR and CDR2 is FQNEAQ in the germline V gene (reference sequence). V was shortened by 5 bases and J by 3 bases, with 14 bases between the two germline ends. Here the CDR3 reads CASSTEGPLYEQYF. CDR3 in DNA: TGTGCCAGCAGCACCGAGGGTCCCCTCTACGAGCAGTACTTC.